A selection of T cell receptor beta chains follows, all from one sample in a study of T cells in Graves' hyperthyroidism and ophthalmopathy. MiXCR was run by TCRdb on the multiplex PCR reads, yielding one entry per CDR3 protein. The profile shows hundreds of thousands of distinct CDR3 sequences, roughly 20% of them singletons. The sequenced sample consisted of blood. Receptor source: a man aged 25 to 40 with Graves' ophthalmopathy. The CDR3 runs from the conserved cysteine through the conserved F or W. The D gene is left open where the match is weak. Not every row has a clone size; where given, it reads once, few, many or a size class.

D gene,J gene,CDR3 length,clone size,V gene,CDR3 protein,CDR3 DNA
TRBD1,TRBJ1-1,13,many,TRBV13,CASSSPGTAEAFF,TGTGCCAGCAGCTCCCCCGGGACAGCTGAAGCTTTCTTT
.,TRBJ2-7,13,few,TRBV7-2,CASSFPDSYEQYF,TGTGCCAGCAGCTTTCCCGACAGCTACGAGCAGTACTTC
TRBD1,TRBJ2-2,16,.,TRBV7-9,CASSSTTGGNIGELFF,TGTGCCAGCAGCTCGACTACAGGGGGCAATATCGGGGAGCTGTTTTTT
TRBD1,TRBJ2-7,15,.,TRBV12-3/TRBV12-4,CASSPGTGFIYEQYF,TGTGCCAGCAGCCCCGGGACAGGTTTTATTTACGAGCAGTACTTC
TRBD2,TRBJ2-3,15,few,TRBV18,CASSPVREGTDTQYF,TGTGCCAGCTCACCCGTCCGGGAGGGAACAGATACGCAGTATTTT
TRBD2,TRBJ2-3,16,few,TRBV6-1,CASSNVAGGITDTQYF,TGTGCCAGCAGTAACGTAGCGGGAGGCATCACAGATACGCAGTATTTT
.,TRBJ1-3,14,few,TRBV28,CASLSVFSGNTIYF,TGTGCCAGCTTAAGTGTATTCTCTGGAAACACCATATATTTT
.,TRBJ2-1,16,many,TRBV4-3,CASSQAGGHSYNEQFF,TGCGCCAGCAGCCAAGCGGGGGGACACTCCTACAATGAGCAGTTCTTC
TRBD1,TRBJ1-1,16,few,TRBV5-1,CASSLRGQGAPPEAFF,TGCGCCAGCAGCTTGAGAGGACAGGGGGCCCCTCCTGAAGCTTTCTTT
.,TRBJ1-3,15,.,TRBV30,CAWSKDRSSGNTIYF,TGTGCCTGGAGTAAAGACAGGTCCTCTGGAAACACCATATATTTT
.,TRBJ1-5,15,few,TRBV19,CASSNLEAGFQPQHF,TGTGCCAGTAGTAATCTTGAGGCAGGGTTTCAGCCCCAGCATTTT
.,TRBJ1-3,17,few,TRBV7-9,CASSLAFLGNSGNTIYF,TGTGCCAGCAGCTTAGCGTTCCTTGGGAACTCTGGAAACACCATATATTTT
TRBD1,TRBJ2-3,16,many,TRBV7-3,CASSPSGTGPTDTQYF,TGTGCCAGCAGCCCCTCCGGGACAGGCCCCACAGATACGCAGTATTTT